This T cell receptor (beta chain) was recovered during a study of cytomegalovirus exposure and HLA in healthy donors. The study, taken as a whole, reports: The study designated 150 or so TCR beta chains cytomegalovirus-associated. In a later analysis, specific HLA alleles were associated with 15,000 to 20,000 TCR beta sequences at a 0.05 false discovery rate.

Comments on this clone: Antigen specificity is unknown.

Germline CDR1 SGHRS, CDR2 YFSETQ. The CDR3 loop spans 15 amino acids. V was shortened by 2 bases and J by 0 bases, with 8 bases between the two germline ends. The PCR was carried out with 60 Vbeta primers and 13 Jbeta primers. The method was immunoSEQ multiplex PCR; TCRdb's version includes in-frame clones alone and lacks a portion of them. The sample shows roughly 150,000 clones, approximately 80% of them seen only once. Sequences were obtained from PBMCs. The sequence was collected from a male donor in good health and CMV-seronegative. The chain combines TRBV5-1 with TRBJ2-2; possibly TRBD1 for D (5 bases). CDR3 amino acids: CASSLQDTNTGELFF. In DNA, the CDR3 is TGCGCCAGCAGCTTACAGGACACGAACACCGGGGAGCTGTTTTTT.